This section outlines one T cell receptor beta chain sequence together with its context. The table lists this clone with a few counts. This receptor's antigen is unknown. Base qualities are not provided; no much larger clone lies one nucleotide away. This sample was included in a study of Ad26.COV2.S vaccination and SARS-CoV-2 variants (dated by TCRdb to 2020 to 2023). Notes on the research overall: Vaccine-arm donors came from COV1001, a multicentre, randomized, double-blind, placebo-controlled phase I-IIa trial of Ad26.COV2.S in healthy adults. Ad26.COV2.S was administered intramuscularly at a dose of 5x10^10 or 1x10^11 viral particles, either as one shot or as two shots given 56 days apart. The specificity and breadth of SARS-CoV-2-reactive T cell receptors after Ad26.COV2.S vaccination were assessed by TCRbeta repertoire sequencing. The TCR-sequenced set comprised around 30 samples: around 20 Ad26.COV2.S vaccine recipients, 5 placebo recipients and 8 SARS-CoV-2 convalescent individuals. Participants in the trial were split at random into five groups of five each, receiving low-dose or high-dose Ad26.COV2.S once or twice, or else placebo on both occasions. Investigators did not know the trial group allocation while performing experiments and assessing outcomes. Overall results and qualifications from the work: Ad26.COV2.S recipients had higher spike-specific TCR breadth than placebo recipients (P = 0.0014). The study was not powered for comparison of responses between vaccine doses or regimens. Vaccine and placebo recipients had similar non-spike TCR breadth, a finding consistent with the vaccine containing only spike. After vaccination, spike-specific CD8+ and CD4+ T cell responses were reported to show substantial breadth. The authors noted that the TCR breadth and depth analyses may have underestimated total T cell responses.

The immunoSEQ Assay was used to sequence TCRbeta CDR3 regions. After extraction, genomic DNA underwent amplification by bias-controlled multiplex PCR, followed by high-throughput sequencing. The authors' pipeline ran thus. Collapsing and filtering of sequences were performed to quantify the absolute abundance of each unique TCRbeta CDR3 region. T cell fraction was estimated by normalization of TCRbeta template counts to usable DNA, with usable DNA being measured through amplification of reference genes present in all nucleated cells. Repertoire TCRs were annotated as SARS-CoV-2-specific when V gene, CDR3 amino acid sequence and J gene were exactly matched to a known reactive TCR set. The reference SARS-CoV-2 TCR set was obtained from MIRA and was filtered for enrichment in COVID-19-positive ImmuneCODE repertoires, whereby public or cross-reactive TCRs were removed. Using the MIRA antigens, annotated TCRs were further analysed by specific ORF or by position within an ORF. Depth was the summed frequency of annotated unique rearrangements, while breadth was defined as annotated unique rearrangements over total unique productive rearrangements. Two-sided Wilcoxon rank-sum tests were applied when comparing TCR breadth between groups. TCRdb took this table from immuneACCESS and kept in-frame rearrangements with V and J called. Such tables lack part of the clones; where checked against another copy, unresolved V genes explain under half of the gap, and the rest is unexplained. That table furnishes V, J and clone size, whereas the DNA furnished D and trimming. The sample table records 500,000 or so clones; 87% of these occur just once. The ten largest clones represent about 13% of the sample.

V is clipped by 3 bases and J by 11 bases, and the sequence between their germline boundaries is 27 bases long. CDR1 and CDR2, looked up from the germline V gene (reference sequence), are LNHNV and YYDKDF. Spanning cysteine to phenylalanine, the CDR3 consists of 17 amino acids. The retained sequence is limited to the CDR3, 51 bases, with the frame set at the first base. According to the study, the label for this sample's treatment or condition signals: roughly 19 received Ad26.COV2.S at low or high dose, single or two shots; about 5 received placebo; per-sample allocation not given. For vaccine and placebo recipients, the sequenced repertoires came from samples collected on day 63 after the first injection. In Cohort 1b, about two dozen adults aged 18-55 years were enrolled at a single site in Boston, USA, between 29 July and 7 August 2020. Ad26.COV2.S was a replication-incompetent adenovirus type 26 vector that expressed a prefusion-stabilized SARS-CoV-2 spike protein derived from the original Wuhan strain.

The sequence links TRBV15 to TRBJ2-3; the D segment may tentatively be TRBD1 or TRBD2, each giving 8 matched bases. The receptor comes from a person aged 18 to 65 who received the Ad26.COV2.S COVID-19 vaccine or a placebo. This specimen consisted of peripheral blood, obtained in a trial of Ad26.COV2.S vaccine versus placebo. The CDR3 protein: CATSRDQGALAGGGQYF. The bases are TGTGCCACCAGCAGGGATCAGGGGGCCTTGGCGGGAGGCGGGCAGTATTTT.